What follows are 11 T cell receptor beta chains derived from one specimen sequenced in a study of coeliac disease. Only in-frame clones appear in the TCRdb table, and some are missing; sequencing was by immunoSEQ multiplex PCR. The sample lists fewer than 4,500 clones, roughly two thirds seen once, with 7% to 9% in the top ten. The specimen was intraepithelial lymphocytes from the gut. Source of these receptors: a man younger than 40 with celiac disease.

V gene TRBV6-5 combines with J gene TRBJ2-1, with TRBD2 identical over 11 bases. V lost 0 bases to trimming and J lost 7 bases; unmatched junction nucleotides: 5. Germline V gene lookup returns CDR1 MNHEY and CDR2 SVGAGI. There are 16 residues in the CDR3. In nucleotides, the CDR3 is TGTGCCAGCAGTTACTCGGTTTCTAGCGGGGGGAATGAGCAGTTCTTC. It translates to CASSYSVSSGGNEQFF.

The chain is built from TRBV14 and TRBJ1-2, with no clear D. CDR3 length: 17 residues. Germline V gene data show CDR1 as SGHDN and CDR2 as FVKESK. Trimming shortened V by 6 bases and J by 3 bases, and 23 bases separated the two germline ends. The CDR3 coding sequence is TGTGCCAGCAGTGAATATGCTGTTCGGAGCGTCGACTATGGCTACACCTTC. This sequence encodes CASSEYAVRSVDYGYTF.

In its sample, this clone was seen once. The V call is TRBV28, the J call TRBJ1-4; tentatively, D is TRBD1 (5 bases). This CDR3 comprises 13 residues. Between the trimmed V and J ends, which lost 6 bases and 5 bases, there was a span of 10 bases. Germline-derived CDR1 and CDR2 are MDHEN and SYDVKM. In DNA form, the CDR3 reads TGTGCCAGCAGAAAGCAGGGAAATGAAAAACTGTTTTTT. Its protein product is CASRKQGNEKLFF.

The V call is TRBV5-1, the J call TRBJ2-1; 10 bases are shared with TRBD2. There are 19 residues in the CDR3. Germline-derived CDR1 and CDR2 are SGHRS and YFSETQ. V was clipped by 4 bases and J by 7 bases; unmatched bases: 20. The chain's CDR3 is CASSDGLAEAPSPTNEQFF. The CDR3 region has the DNA TGCGCCAGCAGCGACGGACTAGCGGAAGCCCCATCCCCTACAAATGAGCAGTTCTTC.

This clone occurred once. The chain combines TRBV7-3 with TRBJ2-7; TRBD1 is a possible D gene (6 bases). The CDR3 runs 14 residues. Germline lookup yields CDR1 SGHTA and CDR2 FQGTGA. V lost 8 bases to trimming and J lost 9 bases, with 23 bases between them. CDR3 in amino acids: CASARGDTAPGQYF. As DNA, the CDR3 is TGTGCCAGCGCCCGTGGGGACACGGCTCCCGGGCAGTACTTC.

About this clone itself: Sequence at one end of the junction differs from germline and may be a read error. The chain recombines TRBV7-8 with TRBJ1-1; 7 bases are shared with TRBD1. Looked up from germline, CDR1 is SGHVS and CDR2 is FQNEAQ. CDR3 length: 15 residues. CDR3 sequence reads: CASSTRTGVITKAFF. The CDR3 region has the DNA TGTGCCAGCAGCACAAGGACAGGCGTAATCACTAAAGCTTTCTTT.

This chain connects TRBV10-3 to TRBJ2-7; 13 bases align to TRBD2. Germline assignment: CDR1 ENHRY and CDR2 SYGVKD. There are 15 residues in the CDR3. V lost 5 bases to trimming and J lost 5 bases; unmatched junction nucleotides: 6. CDR3 sequence (DNA): TGTGCCATCAGTATAGGACTAGCGGGGGACCACGAGCAGTACTTC. It encodes CAISIGLAGDHEQYF.

This clone came up a few times. The rearrangement joins TRBV6-6 to TRBJ2-1; D is uncertain. V was trimmed by 7 bases and J by 4 bases, leaving 17 bases between them. CDR1 and CDR2 (germline): MNHNY, SVGAGI (reference sequence). The CDR3 covers 15 residues. The CDR3 DNA reads TGTGCCAGCATCTCTTACGACTTACTTTACAATGAGCAGTTCTTC. Its translation is CASISYDLLYNEQFF.

The chain uses TRBV7-9 and TRBJ1-1; D is unclear. CDR3 length equals 15 residues. Germline values: CDR1 SEHNR, CDR2 FQNEAQ (reference sequence). The V end lost 8 bases, the J end lost 0 bases, and 16 bases lay between the germline ends. The CDR3 is CASANGREMNTEAFF. The CDR3 nucleotides are TGTGCCAGCGCTAACGGGAGGGAGATGAACACTGAAGCTTTCTTT. Based on the CDR3 plus reference TRBV7-9 and TRBJ1-1, the full variable domain is DTGVSQNPRHKITKRGQNVTFRCDPISEHNRLYWYRQTLGQGPEFLTYFQNEAQLEKSRLLSDRFSAERPKGSFSTLEIQRTEQGDSAMYLCASANGREMNTEAFFGQGTRLTVV.

The chain couples TRBV6-9 to TRBJ2-3; tentative D call: TRBD2 (6 bases). Germline CDR1 reads MNHGY; CDR2 reads SVAAGI. V was pared by 9 bases and J by 12 bases, with 22 bases between. This CDR3 region has 13 residues. CDR3 residues: CASSSGRPANQYF. The CDR3 nucleotides are TGTGCCAGTTCCAGCGGGCGCCCGGCGAATCAGTATTTT.

This clone was observed a single time. The genes are TRBV7-9 and TRBJ1-2, with 8 bases aligning to TRBD1. V was clipped by 4 bases and J by 1 base; unmatched bases: 2. CDR1 and CDR2 from the germline V gene are SEHNR and FQNEAQ (reference sequence). The CDR3 consists of 14 residues. CDR3 residues: CASSWDRNNYGYTF. The CDR3, as DNA: TGTGCCAGCAGCTGGGACAGGAATAACTATGGCTACACCTTC.